Listed below are T cell receptor beta chains from one sample, sequenced in a study of blood T cell repertoires in COVID-19. Clones were sequenced by immunoSEQ multiplex PCR, and TCRdb holds only the in-frame ones, with some missing. The table shows about 220,000 clones, with roughly four fifths occurring only once. Sequencing input: PBMCs or T cells enriched from blood (not recorded which). The origin of the receptors is a woman in her 40s with acute COVID-19. The CDR3 runs from the conserved cysteine through the conserved F or W. A D gene is named only where the DNA matches it firmly. Clone size is shown for a subset of rows, as once, few, many or a class of expanded clone.

>TRBD2|TRBV3-1/TRBV3-2|TRBJ2-5|-
TGTGCCAGCAGCCCGGGACTAGCGGGCCAAGAGACCCAGTACTTC
CASSPGLAGQETQYF
>-|TRBV14|TRBJ1-1|-
TGTGCCAGCAGCCAAGTTATAGCAGCTGTTAGGAACACTGAAGCTTTCTTT
CASSQVIAAVRNTEAFF
>TRBD1|TRBV5-1|TRBJ1-2|-
TGCGCCAGCAGCAGCGGACAGGTCGAGGGGGGCTACACCTTC
CASSSGQVEGGYTF
>TRBD1|TRBV7-9|TRBJ1-2|few
TGTGCCAGCACGAACAGGGGGAATGGCTACACCTTC
CASTNRGNGYTF
>TRBD1|TRBV5-8|TRBJ2-7|-
TGTGCCAGCAGCACCGGGACAGGAGACGAGCAGTACTTC
CASSTGTGDEQYF
>TRBD2|TRBV7-9|TRBJ2-5|-
TGTGCCAGCAGCCTGCCCCCCGGGACTAGCGGGATGAGGGTCGGGACCCAGTACTTC
CASSLPPGTSGMRVGTQYF
>TRBD1|TRBV4-3|TRBJ1-4|once
TGCGCCAGCAGCCAGGACAGGGGAACTAATGAAAAACTGTTTTTT
CASSQDRGTNEKLFF
>TRBD1|TRBV10-2|TRBJ1-2|-
TGCGCCAGCAGTTCCTCGGGACAGCCTTACTATGGCTACACCTTC
CASSSSGQPYYGYTF
>TRBD2|TRBV6-5|TRBJ2-1|-
TGTGCCAGCCCGGTGGCGGGGGGTACCTACAATGAGCAGTTCTTC
CASPVAGGTYNEQFF
>TRBD1|TRBV10-3|TRBJ2-7|once
TGTGCCATCAGCTCACAGGGGGCCAACGAGCAGTACTTC
CAISSQGANEQYF
>-|TRBV4-2|TRBJ1-2|once
TGTGCCAGCAGCCAAGATCCTGGCAGGAGGAAGGGCTACACCTTC
CASSQDPGRRKGYTF
>-|TRBV7-7|TRBJ1-1|-
TGTGCCAGCAGCCGAATGGAGTCCACTGAAGCTTTCTTT
CASSRMESTEAFF
>TRBD2|TRBV25-1|TRBJ2-3|-
TGTGCCAGCAGTGAATTCGGGACTAGCGGAGCGTTCACAGATACGCAGTATTTT
CASSEFGTSGAFTDTQYF
>-|TRBV19|TRBJ2-3|-
TGTGCCAGTAGTACACCGGGACTGGAGGACACAGATACGCAGTATTTT
CASSTPGLEDTDTQYF
>-|TRBV3-1/TRBV3-2|TRBJ2-5|-
TGTGCCAGCAGCCCCAGACAGGATCTGGAGACCCAGTACTTC
CASSPRQDLETQYF
>-|TRBV5-6|TRBJ2-7|-
TGTGCCAGCAGCTTGGACCTAGGAGGACCCTACGAGCAGTACTTC
CASSLDLGGPYEQYF
>TRBD1|TRBV4-1|TRBJ1-4|-
TGCGCCAGCAGCCATCGCTCCGGACAGGGAAGGGGTGAAAAACTGTTTTTT
CASSHRSGQGRGEKLFF
>-|TRBV5-5|TRBJ1-4|-
TGTGCCAGCAGCTTGGGTCCCTTGGGCAGCACTAATGAAAAACTGTTTTTT
CASSLGPLGSTNEKLFF
>TRBD2|TRBV6-1|TRBJ2-4|-
TGTGCCAGCAGTGAAGACAGGGGACTAGCAAACGCCAAAAACATTCAGTACTTC
CASSEDRGLANAKNIQYF
>TRBD1|TRBV4-3|TRBJ1-4|-
TGCGCCAGCAGCCACCAAGGGGGCGCAACTAATGAAAAACTGTTTTTT
CASSHQGGATNEKLFF
>TRBD1|TRBV18|TRBJ1-1|-
TGTGCCAGCTCACGGGACAGGGGAAATACTGAAGCTTTCTTT
CASSRDRGNTEAFF
>-|TRBV5-1|TRBJ2-3|once
TGCGCCAGCAGCTTGGAAGGACAGTTCACAGATACGCAGTATTTT
CASSLEGQFTDTQYF
>-|TRBV6-6|TRBJ2-3|-
TGTGCCAGCAGTCCAGCTAGAGGGACAGATACGCAGTATTTT
CASSPARGTDTQYF
>-|TRBV12-3/TRBV12-4|TRBJ2-7|-
TGTGCCAGCAGTTTTCAGGGCTCCGAGCAGTACTTC
CASSFQGSEQYF
>-|TRBV28|TRBJ1-2|-
TGTGCCAGCCGCCCCTTGGGAGGGGAGGGATATGGCTACACCTTC
CASRPLGGEGYGYTF
>TRBD2|TRBV6-6|TRBJ2-1|-
TGTGCCAGCAGTACGCCGACTAGCGCATCAAACAATGAGCAGTTCTTC
CASSTPTSASNNEQFF
>TRBD2|TRBV2|TRBJ2-1|few
TGTGCCAGCAAGGGACTAGCGGGAGTTGGGCAGTTCTTC
CASKGLAGVGQFF
>TRBD1|TRBV6-5|TRBJ1-1|-
TGTGCCAGCAGAATGACAGGGACTACTGAAGCTTTCTTT
CASRMTGTTEAFF
>-|TRBV27|TRBJ2-7|-
TGTGCCAGCAGTTTATCAACCGCGTCCTACGAGCAGTACTTC
CASSLSTASYEQYF
>TRBD1|TRBV3-1/TRBV3-2|TRBJ2-1|-
TGTGCCAGCAGCCTACTCAGGGGGCACAATGAGCAGTTCTTC
CASSLLRGHNEQFF
>-|TRBV27|TRBJ2-5|-
TGTGCCAGCTCGGGCGGGCTCGTAGAGACCCAGTACTTC
CASSGGLVETQYF
>-|TRBV6-5|TRBJ2-7|once
TGTGCCAGCAGTCCACGCACAGGGAGCTCCTACGAGCAGTACTTC
CASSPRTGSSYEQYF
>-|TRBV28|TRBJ1-2|-
TGTGCCAGCAGTATCCCGACAGGCGGAATTGGCTACACCTTC
CASSIPTGGIGYTF
>-|TRBV3-1/TRBV3-2|TRBJ2-3|few
TGTGCCAGCAGCCCCCTAGGAGGCCTCACAGATACGCAGTATTTT
CASSPLGGLTDTQYF
>-|TRBV19|TRBJ1-1|-
TGTGCCAGTAGTAGGCAGAATCTCCTTGAAGCTTTCTTT
CASSRQNLLEAFF
>-|TRBV9|TRBJ2-2|-
TGTGCCAGCAGCGTTTCGTTTGTAGAGGGGGCCGGGGAGCTGTTTTTT
CASSVSFVEGAGELFF
>TRBD1|TRBV7-2|TRBJ2-3|-
TGTGCCAGCAGCGTACAGGGGGCGACAGATACGCAGTATTTT
CASSVQGATDTQYF
>-|TRBV10-1|TRBJ2-7|-
TGCGCCAGCAGTGAGCAGGGGTTGGGGGAGCAGTACTTC
CASSEQGLGEQYF
>-|TRBV4-1|TRBJ2-6|-
TGCGCCAGCAGCCAAGTTGGCGGGATCTCGAATGGGGCCAACGTCCTGACTTTC
CASSQVGGISNGANVLTF
>-|TRBV19|TRBJ2-7|-
TGTGCCAGTAGTAGCCAGGGGGGCCCCCACTACGAGCAGTACTTC
CASSSQGGPHYEQYF
>-|TRBV21-1|TRBJ1-5|-
TGTGCCAGCAGTCAGGGTTCTCAGCCCCAGCATTTT
CASSQGSQPQHF
>-|TRBV7-3|TRBJ1-5|-
TGTGCCAGCAGCTCCGTTTCCCCACAGGGAGAGAATCAGCCCCAGCATTTT
CASSSVSPQGENQPQHF
>TRBD1|TRBV4-1|TRBJ2-2|-
TGCGCCAGCAGCCACCCCAACGGACAGGGGAACACCGGGGAGCTGTTTTTT
CASSHPNGQGNTGELFF
>-|TRBV29-1|TRBJ2-1|-
TGCAGCGTCCCCTTGGCCGGGATCGATGAGCAGTTCTTC
CSVPLAGIDEQFF
>TRBD2|TRBV5-1|TRBJ2-7|few
TGCGCCAGCAGCGGCGGGACTAGCGACTCCTACGAGCAGTACTTC
CASSGGTSDSYEQYF
>TRBD1|TRBV7-9|TRBJ1-2|-
TGTGCCAGCAGCTCGGGGACAGTCTATGGCTACACCTTC
CASSSGTVYGYTF
>-|TRBV20-1|TRBJ2-7|-
TGCAGTGCTCGTGCCTCCCCCTCCTACGAGCAGTACTTC
CSARASPSYEQYF
>-|TRBV28|TRBJ2-6|-
TGTGCCAGCAGTTCCCCCAGGACAGAGGGTATTGGGGCCAACGTCCTGACTTTC
CASSSPRTEGIGANVLTF
>-|TRBV7-3|TRBJ2-3|once
TGTGCCAGCAGCTTAAGGGGCGGGGCCACAGATACGCAGTATTTT
CASSLRGGATDTQYF
>TRBD2|TRBV7-3|TRBJ2-7|once
TGTGCCAGCAGCTTAACCCCGGGACTACGCTACGAGCAGTACTTC
CASSLTPGLRYEQYF
>-|TRBV11-1|TRBJ2-2|-
TGTGCCAGCAGCTTACAGAACACCGGGGAGCTGTTTTTT
CASSLQNTGELFF
>-|TRBV19|TRBJ2-7|-
TGTGCCAGTTCTTTGGACAGAGACTACGAGCAGTACTTC
CASSLDRDYEQYF
>TRBD1|TRBV19|TRBJ1-2|-
TGTGCCAGTATTCCGGGACAGGGGGCTTTTAGTCGTTGGGACAACTATGGCTACACCTTC
CASIPGQGAFSRWDNYGYTF